This T cell receptor beta chain was obtained from a study of T-cell memory formation after mild COVID-19. This clonotype was observed a few times. With constant-segment primers, 5'RACE yielded cDNA libraries of TCR alpha and TCR beta that carried sample barcodes and UMIs. TCRdb ran MiXCR on the 5' RACE reads and lists one entry per CDR3 protein. The sample holds about 170,000 distinct CDR3 sequences, over 10% seen once. The TCR originated in a man in his late teens or twenties who had mild COVID-19 (a few samples of this study predate the infection). Cell type and time point are not known. Material: PBMCs or a T cell subset sorted from them (not recorded which).

The CDR3 region is CASSVSGTGGYEQYF. CDR3 nucleotides: TGTGCCAGCAGCGTCTCCGGGACAGGGGGTTACGAGCAGTACTTC. The gene calls are TRBV9 and TRBJ2-7; 11 bases fit TRBD1. Germline V CDR1 and CDR2: SGDLS, YYNGEE. V lost 2 bases to trimming and J lost 4 bases; unmatched junction nucleotides: 5. This CDR3 region has 15 residues.